This TCR beta chain was documented in a study of T cells after yellow fever vaccination. TCRdb redid the calling of the 5' RACE reads with MiXCR, one entry per CDR3 protein. The table has about 260,000 distinct CDR3 sequences, approximately 3.5% seen once. The V gene's germline CDR1 is LGHNA and CDR2 YSLEER. The V and J ends lost 1 base and 4 bases respectively, with 8 bases between them. This CDR3 contains 14 residues. This clonotype was detected many times. This specimen was PBMCs, taken 15 days after the yellow fever booster vaccination. This clonotype was sampled from a man aged 18 to 30 who received the YFV17D yellow fever vaccine. The chain couples TRBV4-3 to TRBJ1-5; D not certain. The DNA for the CDR3 is TGCGCCAGCAGCCAAGGACATCAAAATCAGCCCCAGCATTTT. This encodes CASSQGHQNQPQHF.